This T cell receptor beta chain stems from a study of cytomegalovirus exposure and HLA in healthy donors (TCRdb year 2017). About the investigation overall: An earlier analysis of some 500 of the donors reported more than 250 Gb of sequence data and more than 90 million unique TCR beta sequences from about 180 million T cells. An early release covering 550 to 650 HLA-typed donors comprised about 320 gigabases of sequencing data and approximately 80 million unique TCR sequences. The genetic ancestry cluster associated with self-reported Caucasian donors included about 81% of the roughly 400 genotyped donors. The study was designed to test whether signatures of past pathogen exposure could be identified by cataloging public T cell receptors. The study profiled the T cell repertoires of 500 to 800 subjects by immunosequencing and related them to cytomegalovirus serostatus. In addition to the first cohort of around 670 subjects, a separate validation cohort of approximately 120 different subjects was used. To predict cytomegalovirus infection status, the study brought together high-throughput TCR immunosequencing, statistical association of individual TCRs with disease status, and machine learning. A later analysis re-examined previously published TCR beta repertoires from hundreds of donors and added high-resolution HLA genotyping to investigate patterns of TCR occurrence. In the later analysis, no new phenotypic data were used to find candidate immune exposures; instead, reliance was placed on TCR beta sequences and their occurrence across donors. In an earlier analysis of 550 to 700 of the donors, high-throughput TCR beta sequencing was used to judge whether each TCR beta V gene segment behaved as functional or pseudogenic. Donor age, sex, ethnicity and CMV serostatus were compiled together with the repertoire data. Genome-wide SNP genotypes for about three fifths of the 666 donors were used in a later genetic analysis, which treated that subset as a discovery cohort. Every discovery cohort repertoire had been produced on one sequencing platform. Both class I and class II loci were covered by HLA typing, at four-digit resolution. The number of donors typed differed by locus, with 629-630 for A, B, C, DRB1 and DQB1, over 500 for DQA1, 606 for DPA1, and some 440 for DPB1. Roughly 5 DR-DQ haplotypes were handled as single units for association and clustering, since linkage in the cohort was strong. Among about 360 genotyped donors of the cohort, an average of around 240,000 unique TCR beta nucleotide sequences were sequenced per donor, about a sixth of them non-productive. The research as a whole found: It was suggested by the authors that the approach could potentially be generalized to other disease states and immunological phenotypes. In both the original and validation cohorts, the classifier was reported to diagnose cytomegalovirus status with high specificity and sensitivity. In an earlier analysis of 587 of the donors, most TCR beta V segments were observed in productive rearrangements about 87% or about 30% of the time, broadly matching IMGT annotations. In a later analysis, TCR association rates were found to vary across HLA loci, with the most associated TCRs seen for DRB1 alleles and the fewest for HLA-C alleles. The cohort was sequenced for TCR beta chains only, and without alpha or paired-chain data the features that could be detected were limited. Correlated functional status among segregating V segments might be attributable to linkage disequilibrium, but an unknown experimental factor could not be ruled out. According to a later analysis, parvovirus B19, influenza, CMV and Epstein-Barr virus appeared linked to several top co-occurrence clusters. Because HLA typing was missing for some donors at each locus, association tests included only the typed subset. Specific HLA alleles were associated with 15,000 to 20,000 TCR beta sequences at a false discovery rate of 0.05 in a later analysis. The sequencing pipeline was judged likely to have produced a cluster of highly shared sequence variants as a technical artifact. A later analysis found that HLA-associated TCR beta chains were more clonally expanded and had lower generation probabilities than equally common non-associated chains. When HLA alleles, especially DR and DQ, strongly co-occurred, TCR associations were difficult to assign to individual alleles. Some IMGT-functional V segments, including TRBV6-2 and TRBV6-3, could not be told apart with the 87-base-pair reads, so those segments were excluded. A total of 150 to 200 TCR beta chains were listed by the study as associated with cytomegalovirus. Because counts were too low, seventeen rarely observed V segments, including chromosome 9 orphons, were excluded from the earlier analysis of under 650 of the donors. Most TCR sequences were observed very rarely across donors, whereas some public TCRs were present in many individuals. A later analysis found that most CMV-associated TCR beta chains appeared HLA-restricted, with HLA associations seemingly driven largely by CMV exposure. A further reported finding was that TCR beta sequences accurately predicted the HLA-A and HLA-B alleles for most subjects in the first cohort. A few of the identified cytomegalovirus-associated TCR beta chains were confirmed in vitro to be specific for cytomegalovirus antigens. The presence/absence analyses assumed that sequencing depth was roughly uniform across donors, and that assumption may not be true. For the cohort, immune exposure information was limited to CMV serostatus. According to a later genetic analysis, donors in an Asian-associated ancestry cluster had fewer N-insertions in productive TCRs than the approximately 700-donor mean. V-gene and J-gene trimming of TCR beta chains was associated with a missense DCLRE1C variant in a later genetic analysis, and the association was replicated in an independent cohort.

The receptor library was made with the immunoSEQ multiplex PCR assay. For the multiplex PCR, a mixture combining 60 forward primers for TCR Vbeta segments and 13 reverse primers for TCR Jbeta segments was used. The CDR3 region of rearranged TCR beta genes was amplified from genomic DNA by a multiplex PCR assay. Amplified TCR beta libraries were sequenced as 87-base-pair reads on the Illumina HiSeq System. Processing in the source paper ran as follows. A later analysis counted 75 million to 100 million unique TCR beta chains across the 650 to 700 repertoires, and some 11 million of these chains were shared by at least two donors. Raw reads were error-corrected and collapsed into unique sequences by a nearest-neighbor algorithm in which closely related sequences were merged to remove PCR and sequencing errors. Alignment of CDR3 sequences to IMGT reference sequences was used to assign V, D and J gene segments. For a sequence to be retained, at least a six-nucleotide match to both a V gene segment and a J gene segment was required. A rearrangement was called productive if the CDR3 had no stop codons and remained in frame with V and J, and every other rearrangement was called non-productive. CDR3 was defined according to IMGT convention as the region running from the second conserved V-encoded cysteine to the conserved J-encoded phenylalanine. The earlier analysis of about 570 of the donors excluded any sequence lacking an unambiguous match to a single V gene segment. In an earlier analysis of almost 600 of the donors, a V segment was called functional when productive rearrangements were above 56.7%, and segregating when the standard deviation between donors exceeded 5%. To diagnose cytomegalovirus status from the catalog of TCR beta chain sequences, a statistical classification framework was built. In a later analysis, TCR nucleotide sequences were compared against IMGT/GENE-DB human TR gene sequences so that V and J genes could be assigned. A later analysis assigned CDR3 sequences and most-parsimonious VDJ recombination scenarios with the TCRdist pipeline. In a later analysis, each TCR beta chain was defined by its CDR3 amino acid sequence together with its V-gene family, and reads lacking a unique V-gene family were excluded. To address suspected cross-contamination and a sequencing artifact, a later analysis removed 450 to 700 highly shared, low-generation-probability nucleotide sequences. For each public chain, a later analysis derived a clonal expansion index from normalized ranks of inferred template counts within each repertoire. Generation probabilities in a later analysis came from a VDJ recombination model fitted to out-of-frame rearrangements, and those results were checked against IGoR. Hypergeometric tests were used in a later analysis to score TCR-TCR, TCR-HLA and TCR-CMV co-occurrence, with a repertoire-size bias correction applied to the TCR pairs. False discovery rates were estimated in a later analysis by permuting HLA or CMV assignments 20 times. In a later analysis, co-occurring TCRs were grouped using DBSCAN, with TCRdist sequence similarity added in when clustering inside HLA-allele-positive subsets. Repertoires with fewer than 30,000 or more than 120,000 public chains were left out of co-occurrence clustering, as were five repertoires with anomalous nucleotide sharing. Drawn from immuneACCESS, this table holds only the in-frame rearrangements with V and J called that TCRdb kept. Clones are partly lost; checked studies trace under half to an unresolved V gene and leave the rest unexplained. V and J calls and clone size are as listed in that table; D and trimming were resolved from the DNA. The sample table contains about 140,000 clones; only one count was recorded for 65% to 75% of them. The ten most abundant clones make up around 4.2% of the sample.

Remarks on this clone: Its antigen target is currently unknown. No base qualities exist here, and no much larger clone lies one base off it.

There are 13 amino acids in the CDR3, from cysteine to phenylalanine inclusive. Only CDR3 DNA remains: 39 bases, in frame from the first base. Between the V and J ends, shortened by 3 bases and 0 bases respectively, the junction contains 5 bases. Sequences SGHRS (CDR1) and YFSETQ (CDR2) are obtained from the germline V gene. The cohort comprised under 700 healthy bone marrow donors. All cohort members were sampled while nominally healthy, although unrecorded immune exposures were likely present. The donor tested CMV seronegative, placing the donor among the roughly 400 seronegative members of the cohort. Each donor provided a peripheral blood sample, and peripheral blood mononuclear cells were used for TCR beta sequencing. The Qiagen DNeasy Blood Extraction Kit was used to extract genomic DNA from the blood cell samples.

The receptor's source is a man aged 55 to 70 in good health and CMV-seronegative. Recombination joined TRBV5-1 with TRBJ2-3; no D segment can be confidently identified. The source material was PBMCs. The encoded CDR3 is CASSSISTDTQYF. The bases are TGCGCCAGCAGCTCCATTAGCACAGATACGCAGTATTTT.